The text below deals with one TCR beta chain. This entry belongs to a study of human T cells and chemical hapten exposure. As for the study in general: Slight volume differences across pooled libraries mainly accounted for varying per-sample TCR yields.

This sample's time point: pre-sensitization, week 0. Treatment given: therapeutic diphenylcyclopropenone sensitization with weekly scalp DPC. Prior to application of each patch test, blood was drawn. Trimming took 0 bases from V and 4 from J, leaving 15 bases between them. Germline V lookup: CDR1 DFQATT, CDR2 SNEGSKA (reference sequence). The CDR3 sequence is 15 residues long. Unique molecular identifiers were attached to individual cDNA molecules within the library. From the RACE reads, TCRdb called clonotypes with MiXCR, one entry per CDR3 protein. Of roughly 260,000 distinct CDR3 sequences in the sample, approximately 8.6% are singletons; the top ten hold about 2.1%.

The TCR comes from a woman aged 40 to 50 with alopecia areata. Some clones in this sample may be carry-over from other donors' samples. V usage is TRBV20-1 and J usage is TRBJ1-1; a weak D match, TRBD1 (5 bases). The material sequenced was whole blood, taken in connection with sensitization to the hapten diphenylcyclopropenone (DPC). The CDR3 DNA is TGCAGTGCTAGAGATCCACGGGCCAGGGCCACTGAAGCTTTCTTT. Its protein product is CSARDPRARATEAFF.